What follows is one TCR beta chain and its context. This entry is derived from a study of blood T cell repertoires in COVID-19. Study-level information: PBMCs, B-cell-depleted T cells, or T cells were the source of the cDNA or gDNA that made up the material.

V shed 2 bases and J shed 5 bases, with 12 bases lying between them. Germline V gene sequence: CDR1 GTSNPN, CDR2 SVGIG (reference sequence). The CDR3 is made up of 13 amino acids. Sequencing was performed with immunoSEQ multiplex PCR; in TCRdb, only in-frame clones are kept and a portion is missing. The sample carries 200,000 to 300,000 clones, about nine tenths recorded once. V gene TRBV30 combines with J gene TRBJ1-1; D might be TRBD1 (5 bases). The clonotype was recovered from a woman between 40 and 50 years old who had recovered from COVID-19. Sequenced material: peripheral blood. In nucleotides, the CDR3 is TGTGCCTGGAGTTTGGCGGGGGGGACTGAAGCTTTCTTT. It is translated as CAWSLAGGTEAFF.